Sequencing of this T cell receptor (beta chain) was carried out in a study of response to subunit inactivated influenza vaccine. Each CDR3 protein is one row after TCRdb ran MiXCR on the RT-PCR reads. The table lists about 620,000 distinct CDR3 sequences, over 9.5% of them singletons, with roughly a tenth in the top ten. Study conclusions and caveats: Every seasonal influenza vaccination brings in few new T cells, the authors suggested.

Notes on this clonotype: The antigen remains undetermined.

This CDR3 spans 16 amino acids. Germline V CDR1 and CDR2: MDHEN, SYDVKM. V shed 3 bases and J shed 10 bases, with 19 bases lying between them. This specimen was PBMCs from blood, taken on the day of vaccination. This TCR was recovered from a man aged 45-65 years who received an inactivated influenza vaccine. The chain employs TRBV28 and TRBJ1-6, with D maybe TRBD1 (5 bases). For the CDR3, the DNA is TGTGCCAGCAGTTTTCAGGGACCACTTCGGGGGTCACCCCTCCACTTT. It is translated as CASSFQGPLRGSPLHF.